The 11 T cell receptor beta chains reported below all come from one sample, sequenced in a study of CD8+CD57+ T cells in acquired aplastic anemia. Patients chosen for sequencing had CD8+CD57+ cells that had expanded, as shown by flow cytometry. TCR beta VDJ and CDR3 profiles were obtained from a genomic DNA template. In TCRdb, the reads were re-called with MiXCR into one record per CDR3 protein. The data contain some 200,000 distinct CDR3 sequences, over 40% of them singletons. Sequencing input: sorted CD4+, CD8+, or CD8+CD57+ T cells (not recorded which) from PBMCs. These receptors were obtained from a human donor with aplastic anemia.

V is TRBV25-1 and J is TRBJ2-1; tentatively, D is TRBD2 (5 bases). Germline values: CDR1 MGHDK, CDR2 SYGVNS. The CDR3 is 12 residues long. V was clipped by 7 bases and J by 9 bases, with 13 bases between them. The CDR3: CASNYGNTEQFF. In DNA, the CDR3 is TGTGCCAGCAATTACGGGAACACTGAGCAGTTCTTC.

Many counts were recorded for this clonotype. This chain joins TRBV5-6 and TRBJ2-7; 8 bases are a match to TRBD1. The CDR3 has 15 amino acids. Germline lookup yields CDR1 SGHDT and CDR2 YYEEEE. The V and J ends lost 4 bases and 3 bases, in that order; junction bases with no gene match: 9. The CDR3 DNA reads TGTGCCAGCAGCCTCCCGGACAGGGTTTTCTACGAGCAGTACTTC. This codes for CASSLPDRVFYEQYF.

The sample holds many counts of this clonotype. The genes are TRBV20-1 and TRBJ1-6; 8 bases match TRBD1. V was pared by 3 bases and J by 0 bases, with 4 bases of the junction left unmatched. CDR1 and CDR2 from the germline V gene are DFQATT and SNEGSKA (reference sequence). The CDR3 sequence is 16 residues long. This CDR3 is CSARTGVGSYNSPLHF. CDR3 bases: TGCAGTGCTAGGACAGGGGTCGGCTCCTATAATTCACCCCTCCACTTT.

This clonotype was found many times. This chain uses TRBV2 with TRBJ1-4; D is unclear. The CDR3 is 12 amino acids. V was clipped by 10 bases and J by 4 bases, with 10 bases between them. The germline CDR1 and CDR2 sequences are SNHLY and FYNNEI. The CDR3 nucleotides read TGTGCCAACGGGCGTGGTAATGAAAAACTGTTTTTT. It is translated as CANGRGNEKLFF.

This clonotype was seen only a few times. The V and J genes are TRBV7-3 and TRBJ1-1, with D unresolved. The V gene's germline CDR1 is SGHTA and CDR2 FQGTGA. The CDR3 is 16 amino acids. V shed 4 bases and J shed 1 base, with 16 bases lying between them. Here the CDR3 reads CASSSDVSTANTEAFF. DNA for the CDR3: TGTGCCAGCAGCTCCGACGTGAGTACAGCGAACACTGAAGCTTTCTTT.

The CDR3 here is CASRPLTGVGTGELFF. DNA for the CDR3: TGTGCCAGCCGACCTTTAACAGGGGTGGGGACCGGGGAGCTGTTTTTT. The genes are TRBV19 and TRBJ2-2; 7 bases map to TRBD1. The V gene end was trimmed by 9 bases and the J gene end by 5 bases; junction bases not matched to a gene: 15. This CDR3 is built from 16 residues. CDR1 and CDR2 from the germline V gene are LNHDA and SQIVND (reference sequence).

The genes are TRBV7-9 and TRBJ2-3, with D unresolved. Germline CDR1 reads SEHNR; CDR2 reads FQNEAQ (reference sequence). V gave up 6 bases and J gave up 6 bases, with 7 bases separating them. The CDR3 contains 11 residues. The CDR3 nucleotides are TGTGCCAGCAGAGTGGCGGATACGCAGTATTTT. Encoded protein: CASRVADTQYF.

This clonotype came up a few times. A much larger clone differs from this one at a single base, so this may be a read error. The chain has TRBV20-1 and TRBJ2-3, with a weak D call TRBD2 (6 bases). V shed 0 bases and J shed 5 bases, with 12 bases lying between them. The CDR3 consists of 14 residues. Germline V CDR1 and CDR2: DFQATT, SNEGSKA (reference sequence). CDR3 residues: CSARDPGRRDTQYF. For the CDR3, the DNA is TGCAGTGCTAGAGATCCGGGGAGGAGAGATACGCAGTATTTT.

The chain has TRBV20-1 and TRBJ1-5, with D maybe TRBD1 (6 bases). V was pared by 0 bases and J by 2 bases, with 11 bases between. From germline, CDR1 is DFQATT and CDR2 SNEGSKA (reference sequence). This CDR3 has 15 residues. CDR3 sequence: CSARDYRVGNQPQHF. The CDR3 DNA follows: TGCAGTGCTAGAGATTACAGGGTTGGCAATCAGCCCCAGCATTTT.

In this sample, this clonotype turned up a few times. The V gene is TRBV6-1, the J gene TRBJ1-2; no clear D. The germline V and J ends were trimmed by 4 bases and 2 bases, with 14 bases remaining between them. Germline loops: CDR1 MNHNS, CDR2 SASEGT. The CDR3 is 15 residues long. The CDR3 region has the DNA TGTGCCAGCAGTGCCTTAGGCAGTTCCAACTATGGCTACACCTTC. This sequence encodes CASSALGSSNYGYTF.

The CDR3 protein is CAGLGERYEQYF. The CDR3 nucleotides read TGTGCCGGCCTGGGGGAACGGTACGAGCAGTACTTC. The V and J genes are TRBV2 and TRBJ2-7; possibly TRBD1 or TRBD2 for D (5 bases each). Trimming shortened V by 11 bases and J by 4 bases, and 15 bases separated the two germline ends. Germline V gene lookup returns CDR1 SNHLY and CDR2 FYNNEI. CDR3 size: 12 residues. The full variable domain, completed using reference TRBV2 and TRBJ2-7, is EPEVTQTPSHQVTQMGQEVILRCVPISNHLYFYWYRQILGQKVEFLVSFYNNEISEKSEIFDDQFSVERPDGSNFTLKIRSTKLEDSAMYFCAGLGERYEQYFGPGTRLTVT.